This is a list of T cell receptor beta chains from one sample in a study of blood T cell repertoires in COVID-19. Some clones are missing from TCRdb's copy, which holds only in-frame ones; the method was immunoSEQ multiplex PCR. The repertoire holds about 160,000 clones, with approximately 85% as singletons. Sequenced: peripheral blood. The receptors were sampled from a man aged 80 or over with COVID-19, enrolled during active disease. The CDR3 runs from the conserved cysteine through the conserved F or W. A D gene is named only where the DNA matches it firmly. Clone size is given for some rows only: seen once, a few or many times, or a class if the clone is expanded.

abundance	d_gene	v_gene	j_gene	CDR3nt	CDR3aa
few	.	TRBV7-9	TRBJ1-1	TGTGCCAGCAGCCAGATGAACACTGAAGCTTTCTTT	CASSQMNTEAFF
.	.	TRBV6-6	TRBJ2-5	TGTGCCAGCAGCCAGACAGGGACCCAGTACTTC	CASSQTGTQYF
.	.	TRBV6-5	TRBJ1-1	TGTGCCAGCAAGCCCGCAGGTGGGACTGAAGCTTTCTTT	CASKPAGGTEAFF
.	.	TRBV23-1	TRBJ1-5	TGCGCCAGCAGTCAACGTTCGGGGCGGGAGGATCAGCCCCAGCATTTT	CASSQRSGREDQPQHF
.	.	TRBV6-1	TRBJ2-7	TGTGCCAGCAGTGAAGGGGGGGGCAGCTCCTACGAGCAGTACTTC	CASSEGGGSSYEQYF
.	TRBD2	TRBV6-5	TRBJ2-7	TGTGCCAGCAGACCCCCGCTAGCGGGGTCCTACGAGCAGTACTTC	CASRPPLAGSYEQYF
.	.	TRBV11-2	TRBJ2-1	TGTGCCAGCAGCTTGTCCTCAGGGACCTTAGGGGGATACAATGAGCAGTTCTTC	CASSLSSGTLGGYNEQFF
.	TRBD2	TRBV5-1	TRBJ2-5	TGCGCCAGCAGCTTGGGGACTAGCGGGGGGTCACAAGAGACCCAGTACTTC	CASSLGTSGGSQETQYF
.	.	TRBV10-3	TRBJ1-1	TGTGCCATCAGGACCGGGACATCGAGTGAAGCTTTCTTT	CAIRTGTSSEAFF
.	TRBD1	TRBV15	TRBJ1-2	TGTGCCACCAGTCCGGACAGGGAAATCTATGGCTACACCTTC	CATSPDREIYGYTF
few	.	TRBV4-3	TRBJ1-1	TGCGCCAGCAGCCAAGAGGTTGGTTCAGACACTGAAGCTTTCTTT	CASSQEVGSDTEAFF
.	TRBD1	TRBV7-2	TRBJ2-7	TGTGCCAGCAGCTTCGGGACAGCATCCTACGAGCAGTACTTC	CASSFGTASYEQYF
.	TRBD2	TRBV6-6	TRBJ2-5	TGTGCCAGCAGTTATCGAGCGGGGAATCAAGAGACCCAGTACTTC	CASSYRAGNQETQYF
few	.	TRBV16	TRBJ1-5	TGTGCCAGCAGCCCCCCCCGGGATCATTGGAGCAATCAGCCCCAGCATTTT	CASSPPRDHWSNQPQHF
.	TRBD1	TRBV6-6	TRBJ1-3	TGTGCCAGCAGTACTATCACAGGGGTCTCTGGAAACACCATATATTTT	CASSTITGVSGNTIYF
.	.	TRBV9	TRBJ1-4	TGTGCCAGCAGCGAATACCCGGGAGTTGGTGCAACTAATGAAAAACTGTTTTTT	CASSEYPGVGATNEKLFF
.	.	TRBV28	TRBJ1-5	TGTGCCAGCAGACAGGGCGGGGGATCTCAGCCCCAGCATTTT	CASRQGGGSQPQHF
.	.	TRBV18	TRBJ1-4	TGTGCCAGCTCACCGTTAGGCGACAGCCTTAATGAAAAACTGTTTTTT	CASSPLGDSLNEKLFF
.	TRBD1	TRBV11-3	TRBJ2-5	TGTGCCAGCAGCTTTAGACAGGGCCAAGAGACCCAGTACTTC	CASSFRQGQETQYF
.	TRBD1	TRBV5-1	TRBJ1-4	TGCGCCAGCAGCCGACAGGGGCATAATGAAAAACTGTTTTTT	CASSRQGHNEKLFF
.	.	TRBV5-8	TRBJ2-7	TGTGCCAGCAGCTTGCAAGGGCCCAGGGCCTACGAGCAGTACTTC	CASSLQGPRAYEQYF
.	TRBD2	TRBV5-1	TRBJ2-3	TGCGCCAGCAGCTTGGCTCGGGGGGACACAGATACGCAGTATTTT	CASSLARGDTDTQYF
.	.	TRBV6-5	TRBJ1-2	TGTGCCAGCAGTCCAGGACCGCCCAGGGGATATGGCTACACCTTC	CASSPGPPRGYGYTF
.	TRBD1	TRBV7-2	TRBJ1-2	TGTGCCAGCAGTTACAGGGGTTTGAATGGCTACACCTTC	CASSYRGLNGYTF
.	.	TRBV2	TRBJ1-4	TGTGCCAGCAGTCGCCCAGGCAATGAAAAACTGTTTTTT	CASSRPGNEKLFF
.	.	TRBV3-1/TRBV3-2	TRBJ1-1	TGTGCCAGCAGCCCCCTCGGCACTGAAGCTTTCTTT	CASSPLGTEAFF
.	.	TRBV2	TRBJ1-2	TGTGCCAGCACTCAGGCAGCCTATGGCTACACCTTC	CASTQAAYGYTF
.	TRBD2	TRBV10-3	TRBJ2-3	TGTGCCATCAGTGATAAGCGGGGGGGCCCAGATACGCAGTATTTT	CAISDKRGGPDTQYF
.	.	TRBV5-4	TRBJ1-6	TGTGCCAGCAGCTTGGAACAGGGTCAAAATTCACCCCTCCACTTT	CASSLEQGQNSPLHF
.	.	TRBV7-8	TRBJ2-7	TGTGCCAGCAGCTTAGTTCAGGGTAGCTACGAGCAGTACTTC	CASSLVQGSYEQYF
.	.	TRBV7-8	TRBJ1-4	TGTGCCAGCAGCTTAGCATCGCAGGAAAAACTGTTTTTT	CASSLASQEKLFF
.	.	TRBV3-1/TRBV3-2	TRBJ1-5	TGTGCCAGCAGCCAAGATTCAGGGCTTAATCAGCCCCAGCATTTT	CASSQDSGLNQPQHF